A single sample gave rise to the 19 T cell receptor beta chains below, sequenced in a study of T cell repertoires in cytomegalovirus infection. TCRdb reprocessed the reads with MiXCR, giving one entry per CDR3 protein. The repertoire includes some 300,000 distinct CDR3 sequences, roughly 13% of them detected once, and around 9.5% sits in the top ten. The sequencing sample was made of PBMCs. These receptors were taken from a human donor in good health (CMV status not recorded). Some clones in this sample may be carry-over from other donors' samples.

This clonotype was observed a handful of times. V usage is TRBV4-3 and J usage is TRBJ2-3; 8 nucleotides match TRBD2. The V segment lost 0 bases and the J segment 3 bases; nucleotides outside the gene matches: 11. There are 18 residues in the CDR3. CDR1 LGHNA and CDR2 YSLEER come from the germline V gene. The CDR3 DNA sequence: TGCGCCAGCAGCCAAGAGGGTAGCGGGAAGGGAGCGACAGATACGCAGTATTTT. It encodes CASSQEGSGKGATDTQYF.

This clonotype appeared a few times. This CDR3 is CASSASGTGSYEQYF. In DNA, the CDR3 is TGTGCCAGCAGCGCTTCCGGGACAGGGTCCTACGAGCAGTACTTC. This rearrangement joins TRBV7-2 to TRBJ2-7; TRBD1 matches at 9 bases. Trimming removed 5 bases from V and 1 base from J; junction bases left unmatched: 6. Germline values: CDR1 SGHTA, CDR2 FQGNSA. This CDR3 region has 15 residues.

This clonotype was counted only a few times. This sequence joins TRBV7-3 and TRBJ2-1; D remains unclear. Trimming left V 2 bases short and J 6 bases short, with 8 bases between. The CDR3 is made up of 13 amino acids. Germline V gives CDR1 SGHTA, CDR2 FQGTGA. CDR3 loop: CASSLSPFNEQFF. The CDR3 DNA reads TGTGCCAGCAGCTTATCCCCCTTCAATGAGCAGTTCTTC.

This clonotype was counted between two and nine times. The CDR3 protein is CASSALGGGLETQYF. DNA of the CDR3: TGCGCCAGCAGTGCGTTAGGGGGCGGCTTGGAGACCCAGTACTTC. The rearrangement links TRBV10-2 to TRBJ2-5; 7 nucleotides agree with TRBD1. Looked up from germline, CDR1 is WSHSY and CDR2 is SAAADI. The CDR3 is made up of 15 amino acids. V lost 4 bases and J lost 5; bases outside the gene matches: 10.

This clonotype appeared many times. The V and J genes are TRBV4-3 and TRBJ1-1, with D hard to call. Germline V lookup: CDR1 LGHNA, CDR2 YSLEER. Between the trimmed V and J ends, which lost 3 bases and 0 bases, there was a span of 8 bases. The CDR3 spans 14 residues. The CDR3 reads CASSQTTVNTEAFF. The CDR3 DNA follows: TGCGCCAGCAGCCAGACAACAGTGAACACTGAAGCTTTCTTT.

This clonotype was observed many times. The V gene is TRBV7-9, the J gene TRBJ2-3; 8 positions agree with TRBD2. V gave up 5 bases and J gave up 4 bases; unmatched junction bases: 8. Germline V gene lookup returns CDR1 SEHNR and CDR2 FQNEAQ (reference sequence). CDR3 size: 15 residues. The DNA of the CDR3 is TGTGCCAGCAGCCAGAGCGGGAGTGGCGCAGATACGCAGTATTTT. It is translated as CASSQSGSGADTQYF.

This clonotype occurred many times. The rearrangement links TRBV29-1 to TRBJ1-1, with 12 bases aligning to TRBD1. From germline, CDR1 is SQVTM and CDR2 ANQGSEA. CDR3 size: 13 residues. Trimming at V came to 6 bases and at J to 10 bases, leaving 9 bases not matched to a gene. CDR3: CSVAGTGGARAFF. CDR3 DNA: TGCAGCGTCGCCGGGACAGGGGGCGCCCGAGCTTTCTTT.

This clonotype has a handful of counts. J is TRBJ1-3 and V is TRBV18; D possibly corresponds to TRBD1 (5 bases). In germline, CDR1 is KGHSH, CDR2 LQKENI. The length of the CDR3 is 16 residues. V was pared by 3 bases and J by 2 bases, with 14 bases between. The CDR3 is CASSPGLALAGNTIYF. The CDR3 DNA is TGTGCCAGCTCACCGGGACTCGCCCTGGCTGGAAACACCATATATTTT.

This clonotype was found a few times. The chain employs TRBV20-1 and TRBJ2-3; maybe TRBD1 (6 bases). Germline V gene data show CDR1 as DFQATT and CDR2 as SNEGSKA (reference sequence). V shed 3 bases and J shed 1 base, with 14 bases lying between them. The CDR3 covers 15 residues. CDR3 bases: TGCAGTGCTAGCGGATTTCGACAGGGCACAGATACGCAGTATTTT. Its protein is CSASGFRQGTDTQYF.

This clonotype was recorded at least ten times. The CDR3 DNA follows: TGTGCCAGCAGCCAGGGGCAGCTCTCGCGTGGCTACACCTTC. Protein: CASSQGQLSRGYTF. V and J are TRBV28 and TRBJ1-2; D possibly corresponds to TRBD1 (6 bases). Trimming removed 6 bases from V and 7 bases from J, with 18 bases in between. Per the germline V gene, CDR1 is MDHEN and CDR2 is SYDVKM. CDR3 size: 14 residues.

This clonotype has ten or more counts. Written as DNA, the CDR3 is TGCAGCGTGGTGACAGGGGCCATCCGAGCTTTCTTT. It specifies CSVVTGAIRAFF. V and J are TRBV29-1 and TRBJ1-1; 8 bases agree with TRBD1. Losses at the gene ends were 6 bases for V and 10 bases for J; bases not matched to a gene: 10. From germline, CDR1 is SQVTM and CDR2 ANQGSEA. The CDR3 sequence is 12 residues long.

The chain combines TRBV19 with TRBJ2-7; a weak D match, TRBD1 (6 bases). In germline, CDR1 is LNHDA, CDR2 SQIVND (reference sequence). CDR3 length equals 15 residues. Trimming removed 5 bases from V and 0 bases from J, with 14 bases in between. DNA of the CDR3: TGTGCCAGTAGTTCGAGGGGCAGGGGCTCCTACGAGCAGTACTTC. It is translated as CASSSRGRGSYEQYF.

At least ten counts were recorded for this clonotype. The V gene is TRBV4-1, the J gene TRBJ1-2, with a tentative D call TRBD1 (5 bases). V lost 1 base and J lost 7, with 19 bases in between. CDR1 and CDR2 from the germline V gene are MGHRA and YSYEKL. The CDR3 has 16 residues. CDR3 region: CASSQASRGPWGGYTF. CDR3 DNA sequence: TGCGCCAGCAGCCAAGCCTCAAGGGGACCGTGGGGTGGCTACACCTTC.

This clonotype has at least ten counts. The chain combines TRBV7-2 with TRBJ2-6; D gene ambiguous. Germline V gene data show CDR1 as SGHTA and CDR2 as FQGNSA. V was cut by 3 bases and J by 1 base, with 7 bases left in between. This CDR3 has 15 residues. The CDR3 DNA is TGTGCCAGCAGCTTTCCACAGTCTGGGGCCAACGTCCTGACTTTC. This sequence encodes CASSFPQSGANVLTF.

The V gene is TRBV5-1, the J gene TRBJ2-1, with TRBD2 identical over 7 bases. The germline CDR1 and CDR2 sequences are SGHRS and YFSETQ. CDR3 length equals 14 residues. Trimming at V came to 1 base and at J to 6 bases, leaving 4 bases not matched to a gene. The DNA for the CDR3 is TGCGCCAGCAGCTTGAACGGGAGGAGCAATGAGCAGTTCTTC. This gives the protein CASSLNGRSNEQFF.

This clonotype was recorded at least ten times. The chain couples TRBV11-3 to TRBJ2-1, with no clear D. Per the germline V gene, CDR1 is SGHNT and CDR2 is YENEEA. Trimming pared 4 bases from V and 8 bases from J, leaving 9 bases between. CDR3 length equals 12 residues. As DNA, the CDR3 is TGTGCCAGCAGCTCCACCACGTATGAGCAGTTCTTC. Translation gives CASSSTTYEQFF.

V usage is TRBV29-1 and J usage is TRBJ1-1; 10 bases fit TRBD1. The CDR3 has 13 residues. V trimming: 7 bases; J trimming: 3 bases; junction bases outside the gene matches: 5. CDR1 is SQVTM, CDR2 ANQGSEA, per germline. CDR3 in amino acids: CSGRQGADTEAFF. CDR3 DNA: TGCAGCGGAAGACAGGGGGCAGACACTGAAGCTTTCTTT. The variable domain in full, completed from reference TRBV29-1 and TRBJ1-1, reads SAVISQKPSRDICQRGTSLTIQCQVDSQVTMMFWYRQQPGQSLTLIATANQGSEATYESGFVIDKFPISRPNLTFSTLTVSNMSPEDSSIYLCSGRQGADTEAFFGQGTRLTVV.

At least ten counts were recorded for this clonotype. V gene TRBV7-6 combines with J gene TRBJ2-7; D remains ambiguous. The CDR3 has 13 residues. Germline CDR1 reads SGHVS; CDR2 reads FNYEAQ. V was shortened by 8 bases and J by 2 bases, with 13 bases between the two germline ends. This CDR3 reads CASGDTRTYEQYF. DNA of the CDR3: TGTGCCAGCGGCGACACCCGAACCTACGAGCAGTACTTC.

This clonotype has ten or more counts. The rearrangement joins TRBV2 to TRBJ2-5; no clear D. The germline gives CDR1 SNHLY, CDR2 FYNNEI. Trimming removed 3 bases from V and 1 base from J, with 6 bases in between. CDR3 size: 13 residues. The CDR3 nucleotides read TGTGCCAGCAGTGACGGGCCCCAAGAGACCCAGTACTTC. It encodes CASSDGPQETQYF.